This is a list of T cell receptor beta chains from one sample in a study of early T cells in non-severe SARS-CoV-2 infection. From the 5' RACE reads, TCRdb called clonotypes with MiXCR, one entry per CDR3 protein. The table records approximately 18,000 distinct CDR3 sequences, 4% to 5.5% of them present only once. The sample comprised whole blood. All receptors derive from an adult who was a healthcare worker with PCR-confirmed SARS-CoV-2 infection or an uninfected control (not recorded which). Each CDR3 is given with its conserved first and last residue. D genes are given only for firm matches. Clone size, where shown, is once, few, many, or a class for clones that have expanded.

v_gene	j_gene	d_gene	abundance	len	CDR3nt	CDR3aa
TRBV19	TRBJ2-1	NA	medium-sized	14	TGTGCCAGTAGTATTGGCGGGCTCTACAATGAGCAGTTCTTC	CASSIGGLYNEQFF
TRBV10-3	TRBJ2-7	NA	few	15	TGTGCCATCAGTGAGTCGAGTCAGGGGCGCTACGAGCAGTACTTC	CAISESSQGRYEQYF
TRBV7-2	TRBJ2-1	TRBD1	many	16	TGTGCCAGCAGCTTAGCTAGGGCAGGGGGCCAGAATGAGCAGTTCTTC	CASSLARAGGQNEQFF
TRBV20-1	TRBJ1-1	NA	many	13	TGCAGTGGGTCCGTACATGCGAACACTGAAGCTTTCTTT	CSGSVHANTEAFF
TRBV29-1	TRBJ2-3	NA	many	12	TGCAGCGCTATACGGTCGGGAGATACGCAGTATTTT	CSAIRSGDTQYF
TRBV7-6	TRBJ1-6	NA	many	16	TGTGCCAGCAGCTTAGCGGGGACCTCCTATAATTCACCCCTCCACTTT	CASSLAGTSYNSPLHF
TRBV15	TRBJ2-1	NA	few	15	TGTGCCACCAGCAGAGTAAGGGCCTCCTACAATGAGCAGTTCTTC	CATSRVRASYNEQFF
TRBV10-1	TRBJ2-7	NA	many	12	TGCGCCAGCAGTGACCTAGGGGGCGAGCAGTACTTC	CASSDLGGEQYF
TRBV19	TRBJ2-1	TRBD2	medium-sized	13	TGTGCCAGTACGGGGGGAGGGCCGTATGAGCAGTTCTTC	CASTGGGPYEQFF
TRBV4-1	TRBJ2-7	NA	many	12	TGCGCCAGCAGCCACCTAACCTACGAGCAGTACTTC	CASSHLTYEQYF
TRBV20-1	TRBJ2-1	NA	many	14	TGCAGTGCCCACGGGGGAACGGGATTCAATGAGCAGTTCTTC	CSAHGGTGFNEQFF
TRBV5-1	TRBJ1-1	NA	medium-sized	13	TGCGCCAGCAGCTTAATCAGGAACACTGAAGCTTTCTTT	CASSLIRNTEAFF
TRBV20-1	TRBJ2-1	NA	many	14	TGCAGTGCTAGCGGGAAGGTTGTGGGAAATGAGCAGTTCTTC	CSASGKVVGNEQFF
TRBV30	TRBJ2-1	NA	NA	17	TGTGCCTGGAGTGCACTCCGGGACCAGAGCTCCTACAATGAGCAGTTCTTC	CAWSALRDQSSYNEQFF
TRBV7-2	TRBJ1-2	NA	few	14	TGTGCCAGCAGCTCTCCCAACGGACCCTATGGCTACACCTTC	CASSSPNGPYGYTF
TRBV24-1	TRBJ2-7	TRBD1	NA	14	TGTGCCACCAGTGAGACCGGACAGGGCTACGAGCAGTACTTC	CATSETGQGYEQYF
TRBV4-1	TRBJ2-1	NA	many	15	TGCGCCAGCAGCCAGAGAGGGCTAACCTACAATGAGCAGTTCTTC	CASSQRGLTYNEQFF
TRBV28	TRBJ2-1	TRBD1	NA	15	TGTGCCAGCAGAGTGACAGGGGGTACCCACAATGAGCAGTTCTTC	CASRVTGGTHNEQFF
TRBV4-1	TRBJ2-1	TRBD2	many	18	TGCGCCAGCAGCCAAGATGGTAGCGGGAGGGGGCACTACAATGAGCAGTTCTTC	CASSQDGSGRGHYNEQFF
TRBV19	TRBJ2-5	TRBD2	few	17	TGTGCCAGTAGTATTTGGCTAGCGGGAGCTGCAGGTGGGACCCAGTACTTC	CASSIWLAGAAGGTQYF
TRBV5-1	TRBJ2-3	TRBD2	few	15	TGCGCCAGCAGCTTGGCTCTAGCGGGAGGAGATACGCAGTATTTT	CASSLALAGGDTQYF
TRBV20-1	TRBJ2-4	NA	many	13	TGCAGTGCTAGCTCCGGGGCGGGGAACATTCAGTACTTC	CSASSGAGNIQYF
TRBV7-2	TRBJ2-2	TRBD2	many	15	TGTGCCAGCAGCTTGGGACTAGCGCACACCGGGGAGCTGTTTTTT	CASSLGLAHTGELFF
TRBV27	TRBJ1-3	NA	many	16	TGTGCCAGCAGTTTAGGCGGGACACTCTCTGGAAACACCATATATTTT	CASSLGGTLSGNTIYF
TRBV20-1	TRBJ1-6	NA	many	14	TGCAGTGCCCTGCTCCGGGACTCCAATTCACCCCTCCACTTT	CSALLRDSNSPLHF
TRBV7-2	TRBJ1-1	TRBD1	many	13	TGTGCCTCGATCGGGACAGGGATCACTGAAGCTTTCTTT	CASIGTGITEAFF
TRBV28	TRBJ2-1	NA	few	14	TGTGCCAGCAGTCCACAGGGACTACCGGTGGAGCAGTTCTTC	CASSPQGLPVEQFF
TRBV18	TRBJ2-3	TRBD1	few	15	TGTGCCAGCTCACTGGGGACAGGGCGCACAGATACGCAGTATTTT	CASSLGTGRTDTQYF
TRBV20-1	TRBJ2-1	NA	many	18	TGCAGTGCTAGAGGTTTCGGACGTACCGGGACCCCCGCCGGTGAGCAGTTCTTC	CSARGFGRTGTPAGEQFF
TRBV13	TRBJ1-5	NA	medium-sized	15	TGTGCCAGCAGCTTAGGCCTGGGGGCAGACGGGCCCCAGCATTTT	CASSLGLGADGPQHF
TRBV20-1	TRBJ1-2	NA	few	15	TGCAGTGCTAGTTTTCTGCGAGCCGCTAACTATGGCTACACCTTC	CSASFLRAANYGYTF
TRBV27	TRBJ2-1	TRBD2	many	16	TGTGCCAGCAGTCCTCGACTAGCGGGAGGGCCTGATGAGCAGTTCTTC	CASSPRLAGGPDEQFF